This TCR beta chain was recovered during a study of T cells in Graves' hyperthyroidism and ophthalmopathy. TCR beta CDR3 region amplification was performed from RNA transcripts. TCR CDR3 underwent first-round RT-PCR with the HTBI primer set. TCRdb used MiXCR to reprocess the multiplex PCR reads, holding one entry per CDR3 protein. The repertoire holds about 580,000 distinct CDR3 sequences, with 46% as singletons. This CDR3 spans 14 amino acids. V was pared by 2 bases and J by 8 bases, with 15 bases between. Germline CDR1 SGHDN, CDR2 FVKESK. Stability of Graves' hyperthyroidism was defined as absent ophthalmopathy progression within 18 months. A patient was excluded if there was uncontrolled infection, other autoimmune disease, pregnancy or lactation. The table lists this clonotype with many counts. The antigen is unknown. Study results and limitations: The model forecast ophthalmopathy, anticipating it by a median approximately 6.2 months before onset. Among thyroid clonotypes expanded above 0.001, most also appeared in blood.

Material for sequencing was peripheral blood or thyroid tissue (not recorded which). This rearrangement joins TRBV14 to TRBJ1-2; D ambiguous. This clonotype was obtained from a woman aged 18-29 years with Graves' hyperthyroidism. The CDR3 DNA sequence: TGTGCCAGCAGCCAACGAGACACCGTGGGGGGCTACACCTTC. Translating gives CASSQRDTVGGYTF.